A single sample is the source of the 19 T cell receptor beta chains below, sequenced in a study of Graves' ophthalmopathy and Graves' hyperthyroidism. Using RNA transcripts, the TCR beta CDR3 regions were amplified. Second-round multiplex PCR came after first-round RT-PCR with HTBI primers. TCRdb processed the multiplex PCR reads anew with MiXCR; each CDR3 protein has one entry. The repertoire holds some 360,000 distinct CDR3 sequences, with about 17% as singletons. The sequenced material came from peripheral blood. These receptors all stem from an adult woman with stable Graves' hyperthyroidism.

This chain connects TRBV5-1 to TRBJ1-1; 7 nucleotides align to TRBD1. This CDR3 is 15 amino acids long. CDR1 and CDR2 (germline): SGHRS, YFSETQ. J lost 0 bases, V lost 4 bases, and 6 bases had no gene match. DNA of the CDR3: TGCGCCAGCAGCGCGCCCCAGGGGGTGAACACTGAAGCTTTCTTT. It specifies CASSAPQGVNTEAFF.

This clonotype was recorded many times. This chain connects TRBV20-1 to TRBJ2-7, with 12 bases aligning to TRBD2. Germline V gene sequence: CDR1 DFQATT, CDR2 SNEGSKA (reference sequence). This CDR3 has 15 residues. Trimming cost V 2 bases and J 3 bases; bases outside gene matches: 5. DNA of the CDR3: TGCAGTGCTAGACGACTAGCGGGAGAGAGCTACGAGCAGTACTTC. Encoded protein: CSARRLAGESYEQYF.

This clonotype was seen ten or more times. The V and J genes are TRBV6-4 and TRBJ2-7; the match to TRBD2 covers 9 bases. This CDR3 comprises 14 residues. V was clipped by 2 bases and J by 2 bases; unmatched bases: 1. CDR1 is MRHNA, CDR2 SNTAGT, per germline. In DNA form, the CDR3 reads TGTGCCAGCAGTGACAGGACTAGCGCCTACGAGCAGTACTTC. It is translated as CASSDRTSAYEQYF.

This clonotype was seen repeatedly, ten times or more. The chain links TRBV3-1 to TRBJ2-4, with D perhaps assigned TRBD1 or TRBD2 (6 bases each). In germline, CDR1 is LGHDT, CDR2 YNNKEL (reference sequence). V lost 3 bases, J lost 8 bases, and 14 bases lay in between. The CDR3 spans 14 residues. The CDR3 DNA follows: TGTGCCAGCAGCCAGAACTCGAGGGGGGACATTCAGTACTTC. The encoded protein is CASSQNSRGDIQYF. Supplemented by reference TRBV3-1 and TRBJ2-4, the full variable domain reads DTAVSQTPKYLVTQMGNDKSIKCEQNLGHDTMYWYKQDSKKFLKIMFSYNNKELIINETVPNRFSPKSPDKAHLNLHINSLELGDSAVYFCASSQNSRGDIQYFGAGTRLSVL.

This clonotype came up many times. The rearrangement joins TRBV11-2 to TRBJ1-1, with D tentatively TRBD1 (5 bases). This CDR3 contains 14 residues. Germline CDR1 is SGHAT and CDR2 is FQNNGV. Between the trimmed V and J ends, which lost 5 bases and 4 bases, there was a span of 14 bases. The CDR3 DNA follows: TGTGCCAGCAGCCTGTTGGGGGAGGGCACTGAAGCTTTCTTT. It is translated as CASSLLGEGTEAFF.

J is TRBJ2-5 and V is TRBV28, with 11 bases fitting TRBD2. Germline loops: CDR1 MDHEN, CDR2 SYDVKM. With V trimmed by 7 bases and J by 4 bases, 11 bases remained unmatched. The CDR3 runs 16 residues. CDR3 sequence: CASTTGLAGGGETQYF. The CDR3, as DNA: TGTGCCAGCACTACGGGGCTAGCGGGGGGCGGAGAGACCCAGTACTTC.

There are a few counts of this clonotype. The V and J genes are TRBV5-6 and TRBJ1-2, with unresolved D. Germline V gives CDR1 SGHDT, CDR2 YYEEEE. CDR3 length equals 17 residues. The germline V and J ends were trimmed by 3 bases and 5 bases, with 23 bases remaining between them. The CDR3 region has the DNA TGTGCCAGCAGCTCCCCGCAGCGGCCTCCACTCTGGTATGGCTACACCTTC. Protein: CASSSPQRPPLWYGYTF. The full variable domain, with the rest looked up from reference TRBV5-6 and TRBJ1-2, is DAGVTQSPTHLIKTRGQQVTLRCSPKSGHDTVSWYQQALGQGPQFIFQYYEEEERQRGNFPDRFSGHQFPNYSSELNVNALLLGDSALYLCASSSPQRPPLWYGYTFGSGTRLTVV.

This clonotype was picked up many times. The chain combines TRBV20-1 with TRBJ2-7; D unclear. Per germline, CDR1 DFQATT and CDR2 SNEGSKA (reference sequence). V was shortened by 3 bases and J by 2 bases, with 11 bases between the two germline ends. The CDR3 is 13 residues long. The CDR3 DNA sequence: TGCAGTGCTAGGTCGAGCGTTACCTACGAGCAGTACTTC. It is translated as CSARSSVTYEQYF.

At least ten counts were recorded for this clonotype. This chain connects TRBV6-5 to TRBJ1-2, with D uncertain. Germline-derived CDR1 and CDR2 are MNHEY and SVGAGI. The CDR3 spans 13 residues. Trimming stripped 2 bases from V and 5 bases from J, with 9 bases between. The CDR3 DNA reads TGTGCCAGCAGTTACGAGAGGGATTATGGCTACACCTTC. Protein product: CASSYERDYGYTF.

This clonotype was seen repeatedly, ten times or more. The gene calls are TRBV27 and TRBJ1-6; D is undetermined. V lost 4 bases, J lost 8 bases, and 9 bases lay in between. In germline, CDR1 is MNHEY, CDR2 SMNVEV (reference sequence). The CDR3 is made up of 13 amino acids. CDR3 in DNA: TGTGCCAGCAGTTACGTTGGTCATTCACCCCTCCACTTT. Translation gives CASSYVGHSPLHF.

This clonotype showed up many times. CDR3 sequence (DNA): TGCAGCGTTGAAGCCCGGTTTTTAGAGACCCAGTACTTC. This translates into CSVEARFLETQYF. The rearrangement joins TRBV29-1 to TRBJ2-5, with D unresolved. The V gene lost 1 base and the J gene lost 4 bases, with 10 bases spanning the gap. Germline CDR1 is SQVTM and CDR2 is ANQGSEA. CDR3 size: 13 residues.

With regard to this clonotype: This could be a read error, since a much larger clone is one nucleotide away. The rearrangement uses TRBV2 and TRBJ2-5; a weak D match, TRBD1 (5 bases). Germline CDR1 is SNHLY and CDR2 is FYNNEI. V dropped 6 bases and J dropped 7 bases, with 15 bases sitting between them. This CDR3 region has 13 residues. CDR3: CASRLNRRVTQYF. CDR3 in DNA: TGTGCCAGCAGGTTGAACAGGCGAGTGACCCAGTACTTC. Filled out from reference TRBV2 and TRBJ2-5, the complete variable domain reads EPEVTQTPSHQVTQMGQEVILRCVPISNHLYFYWYRQILGQKVEFLVSFYNNEISEKSEIFDDQFSVERPDGSNFTLKIRSTKLEDSAMYFCASRLNRRVTQYFGPGTRLLVL.

This clonotype came up many times. V gene TRBV18 combines with J gene TRBJ1-6; D is unresolved. This CDR3 spans 13 amino acids. V was pared by 8 bases and J by 8 bases, with 13 bases between. The germline V gene encodes CDR1 KGHSH and CDR2 LQKENI. The CDR3 is CASTETRDSPLHF. The CDR3 nucleotides read TGTGCCAGCACAGAAACGAGGGATTCACCCCTCCACTTT. The entire variable domain, with the rest obtained from reference TRBV18 and TRBJ1-6, is as follows: NAGVMQNPRHLVRRRGQEARLRCSPMKGHSHVYWYRQLPEEGLKFMVYLQKENIIDESGMPKERFSAEFPKEGPSILRIQQVVRGDSAAYFCASTETRDSPLHFGNGTRLTVT.

Many counts were recorded for this clonotype. The chain joins TRBV10-3 to TRBJ1-2, with D possibly being TRBD1 (6 bases). Germline CDR1 reads ENHRY; CDR2 reads SYGVKD. Trimming removed 7 bases at V and 2 bases at J, with 11 bases between. The CDR3 sequence is 13 residues long. The CDR3 here is CAITRDRNYGYTF. The CDR3 nucleotides are TGTGCCATCACTAGAGACAGGAACTATGGCTACACCTTC.

This clonotype was seen repeatedly, ten times or more. J is TRBJ1-5 and V is TRBV6-1, with 7 bases fitting TRBD1. V lost 5 bases and J lost 2; bases outside the gene matches: 6. Germline lookup yields CDR1 MNHNS and CDR2 SASEGT. This CDR3 is 15 amino acids long. Written as DNA, the CDR3 is TGTGCCAGCAGTCAAGGGGGCTTTGGCAATCAGCCCCAGCATTTT. This gives the protein CASSQGGFGNQPQHF.

This clonotype was seen at least ten times. This sequence joins TRBV12-3 or TRBV12-4 and TRBJ2-5; TRBD1 might be the D (6 bases). The V end was cut by 4 bases, the J end by 2 bases, with 11 bases between. The CDR3 extends over 14 amino acids. CDR3 DNA sequence: TGTGCCAGCAGTTACGACAGGTTTCAAGAGACCCAGTACTTC. It codes for CASSYDRFQETQYF.

This clonotype occurred many times. The chain couples TRBV5-4 to TRBJ1-1; D gene ambiguous. V lost 0 bases and J lost 5, with 11 bases in between. Germline V gene data show CDR1 as SGHNT and CDR2 as YYREEE (reference sequence). The CDR3 covers 14 residues. The CDR3 reads CASSLGRAGTEAFF. The CDR3 DNA reads TGTGCCAGCAGCTTGGGGAGGGCCGGGACTGAAGCTTTCTTT.

The chain employs TRBV4-2 and TRBJ2-7; 9 bases are a match to TRBD1. The germline gives CDR1 LGHNA, CDR2 YNFKEQ. V was clipped by 0 bases and J by 6 bases; unmatched bases: 3. CDR3 length equals 14 residues. The CDR3 sequence is CASSQDTGGGEQYF. In nucleotides, the CDR3 is TGTGCCAGCAGCCAAGATACAGGGGGCGGCGAGCAGTACTTC.

This clonotype occurred a few times. This chain uses TRBV24-1 with TRBJ1-5, with D tentatively TRBD1 (6 bases). Germline V lookup: CDR1 KGHDR, CDR2 SFDVKD. This CDR3 has 19 residues. V lost 1 base to trimming and J lost 5 bases, with 23 bases between them. The CDR3 region is CATSDLGGPEVGEDQPQHF. DNA for the CDR3: TGTGCCACCAGTGATTTAGGGGGTCCGGAGGTAGGGGAGGATCAGCCCCAGCATTTT.